These 13 T cell receptor beta chains came from one sample sequenced in a study of T cells in Graves' hyperthyroidism and ophthalmopathy. Amplified regions were TCR beta CDR3 sequences from RNA transcripts. Initially, a first-round RT-PCR of the TCR CDR3 employed the HTBI primer set. A single record per CDR3 protein comes from TCRdb applying MiXCR to the multiplex PCR reads. The table has 330,000 or so distinct CDR3 sequences, less than 20% seen once. The sample comprised blood. These receptors originate from a woman in her thirties or forties with Graves' ophthalmopathy.

The chain is built from TRBV6-5 and TRBJ1-5, with D maybe TRBD1 (5 bases). The CDR3 sequence is 17 residues long. V lost 0 bases to trimming and J lost 5 bases, with 17 bases between them. The V gene's germline CDR1 is MNHEY and CDR2 SVGAGI. The CDR3 protein is CASSYSGGRVSDQPQHF. CDR3 in DNA: TGTGCCAGCAGTTACTCGGGGGGTCGGGTAAGCGATCAGCCCCAGCATTTT.

The chain has TRBV7-2 and TRBJ2-7; the D is unclear. The ends were cut back, 5 bases at V and 3 bases at J, with 5 bases in the middle. The CDR3 contains 11 residues. Germline-derived CDR1 and CDR2 are SGHTA and FQGNSA. The CDR3 bases are TGTGCCAGCAGCGCTGACTACGAGCAGTACTTC. Translation gives CASSADYEQYF.

This clonotype was counted a few times. The chain recombines TRBV29-1 with TRBJ2-7; D is perhaps TRBD2 (7 bases). The germline CDR1 and CDR2 sequences are SQVTM and ANQGSEA. The CDR3 contains 12 residues. V was shortened by 7 bases and J by 9 bases, with 19 bases between the two germline ends. CDR3 protein: CSAPGGPGGQYF. In DNA form, the CDR3 reads TGCAGCGCCCCGGGGGGCCCCGGGGGGCAGTACTTC.

There are many counts of this clonotype. The chain combines TRBV28 with TRBJ2-7, with D unclear. The CDR3 consists of 12 residues. Trimming pared 5 bases from V and 2 bases from J, leaving 7 bases between. Germline V gene data show CDR1 as MDHEN and CDR2 as SYDVKM. The chain's CDR3 is CASSELAYEQYF. CDR3 coding DNA: TGTGCCAGCAGTGAGCTAGCCTACGAGCAGTACTTC.

This clonotype was picked up many times. The chain links TRBV12-3 or TRBV12-4 to TRBJ1-1; unclear D gene. This CDR3 is 12 amino acids long. Trimming took 8 bases from V and 3 from J, leaving 10 bases between them. CDR3: CASGGRDTEAFF. The CDR3 DNA is TGTGCCAGCGGAGGGAGGGACACTGAAGCTTTCTTT.

This clonotype showed up many times. The chain combines TRBV28 with TRBJ2-7; D is uncertain. Germline CDR1 MDHEN, CDR2 SYDVKM. This CDR3 is 12 amino acids long. The V end was cut by 7 bases, the J end by 0 bases, with 7 bases between. This CDR3 is CASTRSSYEQYF. CDR3 in DNA: TGTGCCAGCACGAGGAGCTCCTACGAGCAGTACTTC.

This clonotype was recorded at least ten times. The V and J genes are TRBV28 and TRBJ1-3; D is undetermined. The CDR3 covers 16 residues. V lost 3 bases, J lost 0 bases, and 12 bases lay in between. CDR1 is MDHEN, CDR2 SYDVKM, per germline. The CDR3 reads CASSLGGLISGNTIYF. The CDR3 DNA follows: TGTGCCAGCAGTTTGGGCGGGCTGATCTCTGGAAACACCATATATTTT.

The sample holds many counts of this clonotype. The V call is TRBV20-1, the J call TRBJ2-7, with 11 bases matching TRBD2. The germline gives CDR1 DFQATT, CDR2 SNEGSKA (reference sequence). With V trimmed by 3 bases and J by 4 bases, 14 bases remained unmatched. The CDR3 has 17 amino acids. In nucleotides, the CDR3 is TGCAGTGCTAGTACTACTAGCGGGAGAGGAGGGGGGTACGAGCAGTACTTC. It yields the protein CSASTTSGRGGGYEQYF.

This clonotype was recorded many times. The chain joins TRBV25-1 to TRBJ2-6; TRBD1 or TRBD2 may be the D gene (6 bases each). The CDR3 sequence is 16 residues long. Trimming took off 3 bases at V and 2 bases at J, with 11 bases between the two ends. Germline loops: CDR1 MGHDK, CDR2 SYGVNS. The DNA of the CDR3 is TGTGCCAGCAGTGAGCACCGGGGGCCTGGGGCCAACGTCCTGACTTTC. As protein: CASSEHRGPGANVLTF.

The chain recombines TRBV6-1 with TRBJ1-1; the D is unclear. The CDR3 is 11 residues long. V lost 3 bases and J lost 12, with 11 bases in between. The germline gives CDR1 MNHNS, CDR2 SASEGT. The CDR3 region is CASSDPGEPFF. The CDR3 DNA reads as TGTGCCAGCAGTGATCCAGGCGAACCTTTCTTT.

This clonotype was observed at least ten times. The V call is TRBV28, the J call TRBJ2-7; TRBD1 agrees at 8 bases. CDR1 is MDHEN and CDR2 is SYDVKM in the germline V gene. J gave up 6 bases and V 6 bases, and 7 bases lay outside the gene matches. This CDR3 comprises 13 residues. The CDR3 DNA reads as TGTGCCAGCAGGCGTCAGGGGGCGCCCGAGCAGTACTTC. Translating gives CASRRQGAPEQYF.

This clonotype was picked up many times. The chain couples TRBV9 to TRBJ2-7, with no clear D. The CDR3 is 13 amino acids. V was clipped by 0 bases and J by 7 bases, with 11 bases between them. The germline V gene encodes CDR1 SGDLS and CDR2 YYNGEE. CDR3 region: CASSVEGQREQYF. The DNA of the CDR3 is TGTGCCAGCAGCGTAGAAGGCCAGAGAGAGCAGTACTTC.

This clonotype occurred many times. The genes are TRBV19 and TRBJ2-3; 14 bases agree with TRBD2. The germline CDR1 and CDR2 sequences are LNHDA and SQIVND (reference sequence). V was pared by 4 bases and J by 9 bases, with 9 bases of the junction left unmatched. The length of the CDR3 is 16 residues. The CDR3, as DNA: TGTGCCAGTAGTAGTGGGACTAGCGGGAGAATTGGCACGCAGTATTTT. Protein product: CASSSGTSGRIGTQYF.